The sequence of this TCR beta chain was determined in a study of T cell repertoires in cytomegalovirus infection. Study at large: Recently identified HLA-C-restricted CMV epitopes were used, and well-studied HLA-B-restricted CMV epitopes were used as well. Public TCR beta signatures provided an indication of both CMV infection and a matching HLA type.

Points on this clonotype: Its antigen is not known.

MiXCR, run by TCRdb on the reads, gives a single entry per CDR3 protein. The sample consists of 650,000 to 900,000 distinct CDR3 sequences, 25% to 30% of them appearing once. The specimen comprised cultured CD8+ T cells from PBMCs, sampled from culture after CMV antigen stimulation. The source is a human donor in good health (CMV status not recorded). Some clones in this sample may be carry-over from other donors' samples.

CDR3 nucleotide sequence: TGTGCCAGCAGGTTACGTGGAAGCTCCTACAATGAGCAGTTCTTC. Translation gives CASRLRGSSYNEQFF. V gene TRBV7-8 combines with J gene TRBJ2-1; D gene uncertain. CDR1 and CDR2 (germline): SGHVS, FQNEAQ. The CDR3 is made up of 15 amino acids. V was pared by 6 bases and J by 0 bases, with 12 bases between. Combining the CDR3 with reference TRBV7-8 and TRBJ2-1 gives the whole variable domain GAGVSQSPRYKVAKRGQDVALRCDPISGHVSLFWYQQALGQGPEFLTYFQNEAQLDKSGLPSDRFFAERPEGSVSTLKIQRTQQEDSAVYLCASRLRGSSYNEQFFGPGTRLTVL.